This T cell receptor (beta chain) originates from a study of spatial heterogeneity in lung cancer. On the study more broadly: Matched bulk RNA-seq gave a T cell module score that correlated strongly with tumor-region TCR transcript counts. Within raw reads, each unique TCR and UMI combination appeared on average more than ten times. Study results and limitations: Mutation tallies in tumors tracked expanded intratumoral alpha and beta TCR counts.

Specified time point: sample taken at primary tumor resection. The donors comprised around 72 untreated early-stage non-small cell lung cancer patients. TCRdb independently ran MiXCR on the 5' RACE reads; one entry per CDR3 protein. Of a few thousand distinct CDR3 sequences listed, 7% to 9.5% are singletons. The table lists this clonotype with a few counts. Antigen unknown. Trimming removed 6 bases at V and 9 bases at J, with 9 bases between. This CDR3 has 11 residues. In germline, CDR1 is MDHEN, CDR2 SYDVKM. The chain uses TRBV28 and TRBJ1-5; D call uncertain. The sample consisted of lung tumor tissue, taken at surgery. The sequence was collected from a male donor with early-stage non-small cell lung cancer. CDR3 amino acids: CASRTQGPQHF. In nucleotides, the CDR3 is TGTGCCAGCAGAACCCAAGGGCCCCAGCATTTT.